The following is a TCR beta chain sequence with its context. Produced via immunoSEQ multiplex PCR; TCRdb's table is partial and in-frame only. The profile shows 84,000 or so clones, around 90% of them singletons. This record belongs to a study of T cell responses to AZD1222 COVID-19 vaccine. Germline-derived CDR1 and CDR2 are GTSNPN and SVGIG (reference sequence). CDR3 length: 15 amino acids. Trimming removed 4 bases from V and 6 bases from J; junction bases left unmatched: 6. The receptor was derived from an adult in good health. This rearrangement joins TRBV30 to TRBJ2-1, with 13 bases aligning to TRBD2. This specimen consisted of peripheral blood, obtained on day 0 of AZD1222 vaccination. The CDR3 DNA sequence: TGTGCCTGGACTCCCGGACTAGCGGGAGTCAATGAGCAGTTCTTC. It codes for CAWTPGLAGVNEQFF.